In its sample, the clone carrying this T cell receptor (beta chain) was seen a few times. Its antigen is not identified. This specimen belongs to a study of beta chain features in type 1 diabetes. Expressed TCRB transcripts were sequenced because the isolated RNA had all been reverse transcribed beforehand. Naive, central memory and regulatory T cell samples yielded around 3.5 million reads on average. The table came from immunoSEQ multiplex PCR; TCRdb's copy has only in-frame clones and leaves some out. The table has around 140,000 clones, about 10% seen once. Per germline, CDR1 MNHNS and CDR2 SASEGT. The length of the CDR3 is 15 residues. V lost 5 bases and J lost 0, with 12 bases in between. Study-wide results and caveats: Shorter TCRB CDR3s, moderately but significantly so, marked every one of the four CD4+ subsets in Type 1 diabetes patients.

The chain is built from TRBV6-1 and TRBJ2-3, with D possibly being TRBD1 (6 bases). Material: naive CD4+ T cells from blood. This receptor was taken from a man between 18 and 35 years old in good health. As DNA, the CDR3 is TGTGCCAGCAGTTTACAGGGCTCTAGCACAGATACGCAGTATTTT. It encodes CASSLQGSSTDTQYF.